Below, one T cell receptor beta chain is given with its context. Germline V gene data show CDR1 as MNHEY and CDR2 as SMNVEV (reference sequence). The V gene end was trimmed by 6 bases and the J gene end by 2 bases; junction bases not matched to a gene: 3. The CDR3 totals 14 residues. The data were taken from a study of T cell changes during pregnancy in multiple sclerosis. The method was immunoSEQ multiplex PCR; TCRdb's version includes in-frame clones alone and lacks a portion of them. The sample shows some 45,000 clones, approximately 95% of them seen only once. This rearrangement joins TRBV27 to TRBJ2-7; 11 nucleotides line up with TRBD1. This specimen was CD8+ T cells from peripheral blood mononuclear cells, taken in the first trimester of pregnancy. The TCR sequence derives from a female donor with multiple sclerosis, enrolled in a pregnancy study. The CDR3 here is CASRRGQGAYEQYF. In DNA form, the CDR3 reads TGTGCCAGCAGGAGGGGACAGGGGGCCTACGAGCAGTACTTC.